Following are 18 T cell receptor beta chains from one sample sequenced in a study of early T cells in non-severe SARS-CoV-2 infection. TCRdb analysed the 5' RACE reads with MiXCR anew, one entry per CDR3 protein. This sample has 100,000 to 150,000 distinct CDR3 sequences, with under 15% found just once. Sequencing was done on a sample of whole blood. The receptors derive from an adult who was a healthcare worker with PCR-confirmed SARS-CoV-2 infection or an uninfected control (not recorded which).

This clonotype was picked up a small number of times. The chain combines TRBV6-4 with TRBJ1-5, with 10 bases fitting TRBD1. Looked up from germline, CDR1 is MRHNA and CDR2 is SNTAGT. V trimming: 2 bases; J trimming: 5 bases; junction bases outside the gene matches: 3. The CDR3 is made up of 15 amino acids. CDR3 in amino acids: CASSDGGQGDQPQHF. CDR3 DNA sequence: TGTGCCAGCAGTGACGGAGGACAGGGGGATCAGCCCCAGCATTTT.

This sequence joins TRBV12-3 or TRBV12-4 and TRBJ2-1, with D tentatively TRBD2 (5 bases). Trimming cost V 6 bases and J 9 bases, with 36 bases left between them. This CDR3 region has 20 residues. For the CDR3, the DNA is TGTGCCAGCAGCCATTCCGCGTGGCGGGTCAACCCGTCCTCGATCGGTGAGCAGTTCTTC. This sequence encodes CASSHSAWRVNPSSIGEQFF.

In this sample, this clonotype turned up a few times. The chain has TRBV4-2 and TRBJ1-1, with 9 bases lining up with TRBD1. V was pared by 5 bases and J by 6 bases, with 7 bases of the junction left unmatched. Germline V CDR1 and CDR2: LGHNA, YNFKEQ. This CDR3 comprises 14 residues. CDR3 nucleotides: TGTGCCAGCAGCTTGGGGACAGGGTCCCCTGAAGCTTTCTTT. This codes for CASSLGTGSPEAFF.

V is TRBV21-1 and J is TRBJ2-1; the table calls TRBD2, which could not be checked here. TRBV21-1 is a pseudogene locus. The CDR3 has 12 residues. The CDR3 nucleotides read TGTGCCCCTGGGACGGGAGGTAATGAGCAGTTCTTC. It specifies CAPGTGGNEQFF.

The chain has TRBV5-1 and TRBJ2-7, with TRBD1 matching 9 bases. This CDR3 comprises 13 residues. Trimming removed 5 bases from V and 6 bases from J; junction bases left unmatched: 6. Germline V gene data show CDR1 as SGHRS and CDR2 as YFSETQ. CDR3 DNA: TGCGCCAGCAGTTTAGGGACAGGGACCGAGCAGTACTTC. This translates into CASSLGTGTEQYF.

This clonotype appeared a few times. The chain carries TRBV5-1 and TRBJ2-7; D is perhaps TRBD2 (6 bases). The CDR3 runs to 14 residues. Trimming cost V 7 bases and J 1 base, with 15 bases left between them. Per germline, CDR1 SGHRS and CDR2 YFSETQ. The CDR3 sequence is CASSGGDGSYEQYF. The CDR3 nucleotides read TGCGCCAGCTCCGGAGGGGATGGGTCCTACGAGCAGTACTTC.

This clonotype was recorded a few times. CDR3 nucleotide sequence: TGCAGTGCTAGAGAATTAGTGACAGGGGATGCTGAAGCTTTCTTT. It yields the protein CSARELVTGDAEAFF. The chain carries TRBV20-1 and TRBJ1-1, with 8 positions matching TRBD1. The CDR3 consists of 15 residues. J lost 6 bases, V lost 0 bases, and 9 bases had no gene match. Germline loops: CDR1 DFQATT, CDR2 SNEGSKA (reference sequence).

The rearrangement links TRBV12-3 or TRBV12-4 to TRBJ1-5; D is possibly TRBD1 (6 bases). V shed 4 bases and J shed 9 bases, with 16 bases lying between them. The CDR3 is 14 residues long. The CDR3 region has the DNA TGTGCCAGCAGTTACGGACTAATAGGGGGGCCCCAGCATTTT. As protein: CASSYGLIGGPQHF.

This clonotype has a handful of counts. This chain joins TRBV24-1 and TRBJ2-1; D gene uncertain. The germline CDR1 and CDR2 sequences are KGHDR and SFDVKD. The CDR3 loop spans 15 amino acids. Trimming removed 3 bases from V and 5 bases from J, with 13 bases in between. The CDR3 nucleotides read TGTGCCACCAGTGATCGGCAGAACCTTAACAATGAGCAGTTCTTC. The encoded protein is CATSDRQNLNNEQFF.

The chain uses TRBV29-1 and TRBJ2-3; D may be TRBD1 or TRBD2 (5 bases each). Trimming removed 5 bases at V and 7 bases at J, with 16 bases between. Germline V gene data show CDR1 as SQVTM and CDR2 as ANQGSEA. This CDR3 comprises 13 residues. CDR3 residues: CSVKGRNRNTQYF. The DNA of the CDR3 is TGCAGCGTTAAGGGGAGAAATAGGAATACGCAGTATTTT.

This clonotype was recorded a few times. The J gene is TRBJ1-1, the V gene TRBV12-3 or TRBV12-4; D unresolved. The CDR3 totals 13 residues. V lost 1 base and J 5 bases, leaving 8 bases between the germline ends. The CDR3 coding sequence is TGTGCCAGCAGTTTAGGGGTAGGGACTGAAGCTTTCTTT. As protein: CASSLGVGTEAFF.

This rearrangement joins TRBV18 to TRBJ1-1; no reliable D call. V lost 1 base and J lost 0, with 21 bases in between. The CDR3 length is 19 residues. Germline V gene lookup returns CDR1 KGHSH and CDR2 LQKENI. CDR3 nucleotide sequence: TGTGCCAGCTCACCACGACCCGAAACCAGACGGAACATGAACACTGAAGCTTTCTTT. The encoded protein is CASSPRPETRRNMNTEAFF.

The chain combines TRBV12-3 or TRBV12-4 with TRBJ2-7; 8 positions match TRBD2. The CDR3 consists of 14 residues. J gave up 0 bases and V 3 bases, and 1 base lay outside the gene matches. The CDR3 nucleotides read TGTGCCAGCAGTTTGCGGGGGGACTCCTACGAGCAGTACTTC. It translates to CASSLRGDSYEQYF.

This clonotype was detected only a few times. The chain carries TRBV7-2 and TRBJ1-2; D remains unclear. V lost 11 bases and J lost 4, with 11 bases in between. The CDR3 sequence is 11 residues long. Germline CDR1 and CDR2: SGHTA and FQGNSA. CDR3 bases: TGTGCCGTCACCCTGGGCTATGGCTACACCTTC. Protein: CAVTLGYGYTF.

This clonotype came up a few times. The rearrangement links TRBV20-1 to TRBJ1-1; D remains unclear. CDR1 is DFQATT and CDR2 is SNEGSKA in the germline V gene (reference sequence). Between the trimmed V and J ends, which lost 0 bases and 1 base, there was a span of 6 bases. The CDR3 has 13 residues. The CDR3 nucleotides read TGCAGTGCTAGAGATTTGGCGAACACTGAAGCTTTCTTT. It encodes CSARDLANTEAFF.

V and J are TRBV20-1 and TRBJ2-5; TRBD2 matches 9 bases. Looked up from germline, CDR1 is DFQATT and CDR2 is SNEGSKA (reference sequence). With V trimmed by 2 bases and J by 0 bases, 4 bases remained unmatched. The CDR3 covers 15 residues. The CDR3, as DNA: TGCAGTGCTAGACCGACTAGCGGAAACCAAGAGACCCAGTACTTC. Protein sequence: CSARPTSGNQETQYF.

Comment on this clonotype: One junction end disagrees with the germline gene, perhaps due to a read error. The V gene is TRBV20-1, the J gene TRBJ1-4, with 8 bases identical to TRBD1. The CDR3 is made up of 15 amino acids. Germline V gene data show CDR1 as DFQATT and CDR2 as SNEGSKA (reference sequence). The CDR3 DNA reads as TGCAGTGCCTCAAATCCAGGGGGCGGTGGTGAAAATCTGTTTTTT. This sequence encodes CSASNPGGGGENLFF.

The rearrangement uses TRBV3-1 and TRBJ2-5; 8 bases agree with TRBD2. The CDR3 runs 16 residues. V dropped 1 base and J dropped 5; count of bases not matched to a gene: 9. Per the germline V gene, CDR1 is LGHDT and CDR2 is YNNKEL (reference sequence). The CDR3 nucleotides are TGTGCCAGCAGCCAAGTAAGCCCAGCGGGGGCCGAGACCCAGTACTTC. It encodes CASSQVSPAGAETQYF.